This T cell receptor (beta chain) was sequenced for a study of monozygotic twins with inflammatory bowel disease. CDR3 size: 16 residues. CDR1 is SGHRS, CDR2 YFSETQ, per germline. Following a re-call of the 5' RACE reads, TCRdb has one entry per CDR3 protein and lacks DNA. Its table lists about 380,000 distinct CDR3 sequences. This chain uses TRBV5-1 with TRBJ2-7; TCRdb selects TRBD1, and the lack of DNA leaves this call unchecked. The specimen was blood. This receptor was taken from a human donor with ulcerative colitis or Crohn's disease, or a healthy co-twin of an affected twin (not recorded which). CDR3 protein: CASSLAQGDGVHEQYF.